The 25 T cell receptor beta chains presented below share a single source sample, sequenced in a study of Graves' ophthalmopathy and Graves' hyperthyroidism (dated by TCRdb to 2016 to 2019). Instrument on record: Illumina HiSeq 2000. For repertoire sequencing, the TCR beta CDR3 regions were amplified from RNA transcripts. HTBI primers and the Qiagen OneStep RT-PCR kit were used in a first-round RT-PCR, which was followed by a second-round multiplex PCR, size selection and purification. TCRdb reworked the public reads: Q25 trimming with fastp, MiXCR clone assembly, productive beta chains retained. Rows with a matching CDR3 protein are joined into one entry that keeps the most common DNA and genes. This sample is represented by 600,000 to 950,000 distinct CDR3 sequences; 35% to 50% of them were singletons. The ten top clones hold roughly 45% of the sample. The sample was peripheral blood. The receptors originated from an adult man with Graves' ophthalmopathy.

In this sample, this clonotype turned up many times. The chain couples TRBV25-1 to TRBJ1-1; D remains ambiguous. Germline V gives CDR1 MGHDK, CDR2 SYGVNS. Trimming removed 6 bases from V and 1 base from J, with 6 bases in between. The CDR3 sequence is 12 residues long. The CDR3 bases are TGTGCCAGCAGGGACGGGAACACTGAAGCTTTCTTT. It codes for CASRDGNTEAFF. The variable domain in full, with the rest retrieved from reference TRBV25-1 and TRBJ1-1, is EADIYQTPRYLVIGTGKKITLECSQTMGHDKMYWYQQDPGMELHLIHYSYGVNSTEKGDLSSESTVSRIRTEHFPLTLESARPSHTSQYLCASRDGNTEAFFGQGTRLTVV.

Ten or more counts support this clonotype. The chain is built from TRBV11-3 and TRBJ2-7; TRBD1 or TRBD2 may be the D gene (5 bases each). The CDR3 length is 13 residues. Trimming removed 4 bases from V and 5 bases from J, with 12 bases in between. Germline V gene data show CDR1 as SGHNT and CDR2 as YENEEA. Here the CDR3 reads CASSSPGAHEQYF. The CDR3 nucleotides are TGTGCCAGCAGCTCTCCCGGGGCGCACGAGCAGTACTTC.

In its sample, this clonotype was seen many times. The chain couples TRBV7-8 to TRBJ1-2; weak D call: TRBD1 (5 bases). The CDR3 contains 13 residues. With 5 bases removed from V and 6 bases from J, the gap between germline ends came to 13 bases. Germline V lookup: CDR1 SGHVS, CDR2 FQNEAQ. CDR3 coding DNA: TGTGCCAGCAGCCCTCGGCTGGGGGATGGCTACACCTTC. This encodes CASSPRLGDGYTF. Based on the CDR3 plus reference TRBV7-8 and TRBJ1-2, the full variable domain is GAGVSQSPRYKVAKRGQDVALRCDPISGHVSLFWYQQALGQGPEFLTYFQNEAQLDKSGLPSDRFFAERPEGSVSTLKIQRTQQEDSAVYLCASSPRLGDGYTFGSGTRLTVV.

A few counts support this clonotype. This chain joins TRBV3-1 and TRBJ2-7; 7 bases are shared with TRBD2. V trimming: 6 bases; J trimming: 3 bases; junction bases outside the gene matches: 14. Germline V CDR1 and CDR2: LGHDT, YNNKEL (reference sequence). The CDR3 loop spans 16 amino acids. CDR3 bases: TGTGCCAGCAGTCCTGACTGGGCTAGCGGAGTCTACGAGCAGTACTTC. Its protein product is CASSPDWASGVYEQYF.

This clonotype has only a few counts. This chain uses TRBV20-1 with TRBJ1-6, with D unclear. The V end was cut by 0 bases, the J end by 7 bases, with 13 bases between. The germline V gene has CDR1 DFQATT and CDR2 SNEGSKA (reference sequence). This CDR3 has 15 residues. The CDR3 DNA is TGCAGTGCTAGAGATCGATCGGGAACAAATTCACCCCTCCACTTT. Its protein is CSARDRSGTNSPLHF.

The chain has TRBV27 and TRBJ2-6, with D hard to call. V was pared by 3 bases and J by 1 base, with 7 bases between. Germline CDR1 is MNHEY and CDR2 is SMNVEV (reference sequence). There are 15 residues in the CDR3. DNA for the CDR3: TGTGCCAGCAGTTTTTGGGGATCTGGGGCCAACGTCCTGACTTTC. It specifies CASSFWGSGANVLTF.

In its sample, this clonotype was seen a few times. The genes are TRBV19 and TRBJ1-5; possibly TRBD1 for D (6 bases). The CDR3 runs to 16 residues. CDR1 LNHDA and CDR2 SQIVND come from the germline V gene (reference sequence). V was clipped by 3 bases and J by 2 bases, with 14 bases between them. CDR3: CASSIPTGSGNQPQHF. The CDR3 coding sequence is TGTGCCAGTAGTATCCCAACAGGGAGCGGCAATCAGCCCCAGCATTTT.

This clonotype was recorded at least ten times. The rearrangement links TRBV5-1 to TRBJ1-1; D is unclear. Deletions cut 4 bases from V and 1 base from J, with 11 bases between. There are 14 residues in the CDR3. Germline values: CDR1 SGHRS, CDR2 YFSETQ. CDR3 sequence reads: CASSKRRENTEAFF. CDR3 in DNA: TGCGCCAGCAGCAAAAGGCGGGAGAACACTGAAGCTTTCTTT.

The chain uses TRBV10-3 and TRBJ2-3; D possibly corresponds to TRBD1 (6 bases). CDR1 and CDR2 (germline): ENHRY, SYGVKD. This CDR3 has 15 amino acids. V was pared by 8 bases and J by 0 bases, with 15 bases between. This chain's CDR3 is CAIGGVGDSTDTQYF. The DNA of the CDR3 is TGTGCCATCGGGGGCGTGGGAGACAGCACAGATACGCAGTATTTT.

The CDR3 spells CASSTPSLPLHF. In nucleotides, the CDR3 is TGTGCCAGCAGCACCCCGTCTCTGCCCCTCCACTTT. The chain recombines TRBV9 with TRBJ1-6; D gene ambiguous. This CDR3 spans 12 amino acids. The germline V and J ends were trimmed by 4 bases and 13 bases, with 12 bases remaining between them. In germline, CDR1 is SGDLS, CDR2 YYNGEE.

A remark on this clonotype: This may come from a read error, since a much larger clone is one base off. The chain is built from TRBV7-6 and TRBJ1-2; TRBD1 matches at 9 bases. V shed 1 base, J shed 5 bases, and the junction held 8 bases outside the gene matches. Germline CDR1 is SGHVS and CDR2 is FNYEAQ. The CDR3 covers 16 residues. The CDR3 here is CASSLVRGQGPYGYTF. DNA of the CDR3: TGTGCCAGCAGCTTAGTACGGGGACAGGGACCTTATGGCTACACCTTC.

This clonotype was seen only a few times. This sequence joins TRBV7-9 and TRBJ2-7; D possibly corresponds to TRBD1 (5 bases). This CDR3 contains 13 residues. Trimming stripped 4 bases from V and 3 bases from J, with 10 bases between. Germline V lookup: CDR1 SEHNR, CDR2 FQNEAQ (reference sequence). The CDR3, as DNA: TGTGCCAGCAGCTCCTCCGACAGCTACGAGCAGTACTTC. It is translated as CASSSSDSYEQYF.

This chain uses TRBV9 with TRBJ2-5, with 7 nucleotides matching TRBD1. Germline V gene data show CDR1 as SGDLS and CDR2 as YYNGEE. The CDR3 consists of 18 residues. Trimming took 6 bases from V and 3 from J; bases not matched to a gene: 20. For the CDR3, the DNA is TGTGCCAGCAACCAAGCCGGACAGGTCGGACGGGGCAAAGAGACCCAGTACTTC. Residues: CASNQAGQVGRGKETQYF.

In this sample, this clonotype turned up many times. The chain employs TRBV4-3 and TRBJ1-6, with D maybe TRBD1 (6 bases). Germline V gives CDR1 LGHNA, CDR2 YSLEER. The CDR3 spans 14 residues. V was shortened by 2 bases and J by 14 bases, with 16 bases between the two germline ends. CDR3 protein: CASSQKEDSFALHF. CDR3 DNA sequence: TGCGCCAGCAGCCAAAAGGAGGACAGCTTCGCCCTCCACTTT.

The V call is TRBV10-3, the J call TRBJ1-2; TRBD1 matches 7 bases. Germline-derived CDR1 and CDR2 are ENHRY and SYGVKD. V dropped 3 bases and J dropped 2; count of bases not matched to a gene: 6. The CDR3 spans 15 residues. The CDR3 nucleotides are TGTGCCATCAGTGAAGACGGGACAGCCAACTATGGCTACACCTTC. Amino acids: CAISEDGTANYGYTF.

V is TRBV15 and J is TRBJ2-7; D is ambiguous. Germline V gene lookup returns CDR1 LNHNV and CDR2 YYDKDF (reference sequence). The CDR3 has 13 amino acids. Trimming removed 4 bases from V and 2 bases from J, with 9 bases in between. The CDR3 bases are TGTGCCACCAGCATCCTAAGTACCTACGAGCAGTACTTC. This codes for CATSILSTYEQYF.

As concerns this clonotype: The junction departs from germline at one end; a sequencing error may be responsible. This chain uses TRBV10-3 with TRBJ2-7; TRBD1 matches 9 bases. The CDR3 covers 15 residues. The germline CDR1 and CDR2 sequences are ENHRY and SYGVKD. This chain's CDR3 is CASSCGTGKLGEQYF. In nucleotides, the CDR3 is TGTGCCAGCAGTTGCGGGACAGGGAAACTTGGCGAGCAGTACTTC.

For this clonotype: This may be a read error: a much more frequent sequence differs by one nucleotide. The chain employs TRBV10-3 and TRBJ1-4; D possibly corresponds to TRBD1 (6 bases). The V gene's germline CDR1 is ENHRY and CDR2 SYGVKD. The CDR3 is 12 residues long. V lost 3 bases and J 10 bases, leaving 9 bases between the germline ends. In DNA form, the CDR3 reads TGTGCCATCAGTGACTCGACAGGAAAACTGTTTTTT. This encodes CAISDSTGKLFF.

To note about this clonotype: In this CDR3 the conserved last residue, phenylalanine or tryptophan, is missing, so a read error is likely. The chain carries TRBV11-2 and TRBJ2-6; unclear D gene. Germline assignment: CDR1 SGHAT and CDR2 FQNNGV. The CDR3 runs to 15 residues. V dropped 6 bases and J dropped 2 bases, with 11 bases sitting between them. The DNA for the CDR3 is TGTGCCAGCAGTATTGGTGGGGCTGGGGCCAACGTCCTGACTCTC. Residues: CASSIGGAGANVLTL.

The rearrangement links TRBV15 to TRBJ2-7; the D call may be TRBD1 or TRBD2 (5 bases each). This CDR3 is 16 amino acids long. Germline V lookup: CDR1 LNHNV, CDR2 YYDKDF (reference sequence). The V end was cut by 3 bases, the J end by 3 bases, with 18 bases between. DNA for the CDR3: TGTGCCACCAGCAGCTTGAGGGGCCTACCTTTCTACGAGCAGTACTTC. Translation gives CATSSLRGLPFYEQYF.

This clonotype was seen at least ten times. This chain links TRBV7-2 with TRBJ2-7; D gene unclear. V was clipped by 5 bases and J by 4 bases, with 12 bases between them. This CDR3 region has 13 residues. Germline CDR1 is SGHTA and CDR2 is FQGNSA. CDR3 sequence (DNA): TGTGCCAGCAGCCCCTCCCCGGGTTACGAGCAGTACTTC. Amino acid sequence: CASSPSPGYEQYF.

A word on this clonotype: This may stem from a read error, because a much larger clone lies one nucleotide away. The CDR3 protein is CASSQDRGNTEAFF. CDR3 coding DNA: TGCGCCAGCAGCCAAGACAGGGGGAACACTGAAGCTTTCTTT. The genes are TRBV4-3 and TRBJ1-1, with a weak D call TRBD1 (6 bases). The CDR3 has 14 residues. The V end lost 0 bases, the J end lost 1 base, and 6 bases lay between the germline ends. In germline, CDR1 is LGHNA, CDR2 YSLEER.

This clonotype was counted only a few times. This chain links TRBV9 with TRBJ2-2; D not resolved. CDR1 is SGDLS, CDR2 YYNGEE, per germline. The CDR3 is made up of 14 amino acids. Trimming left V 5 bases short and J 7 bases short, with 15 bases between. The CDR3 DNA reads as TGTGCCAGCAGTTTCCAAGCTGTTCTCGGGGAGCTGTTTTTT. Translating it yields CASSFQAVLGELFF.

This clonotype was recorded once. The CDR3 coding sequence is TGTGCCAGCTCACCAACCGGGACAATGAACACTGAAGCTTTCTTT. Translated, it gives CASSPTGTMNTEAFF. The chain couples TRBV2 to TRBJ1-1; tentative D call: TRBD1 (6 bases). The germline V gene has CDR1 SNHLY and CDR2 FYNNEI. The CDR3 has 15 amino acids. V was trimmed by 8 bases and J by 0 bases, leaving 16 bases between them.

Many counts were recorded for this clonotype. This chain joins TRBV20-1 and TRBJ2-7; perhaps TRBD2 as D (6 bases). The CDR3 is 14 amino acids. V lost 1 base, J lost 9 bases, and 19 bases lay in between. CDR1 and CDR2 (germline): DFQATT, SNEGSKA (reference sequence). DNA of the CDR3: TGCAGTGCTAGAGGCGGGACGGCAGTGGAAGGGCAGTACTTC. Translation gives CSARGGTAVEGQYF.